Below, 2 T cell receptor beta chains from the same sample are listed, as sequenced in a study of T cells after yellow fever vaccination. MiXCR was run by TCRdb on the 5' RACE reads, yielding one entry per CDR3 protein. The sample has 620,000 or so distinct CDR3 sequences, about 17% seen once. This specimen was PBMCs, taken about 5 days after the first yellow fever vaccination. These receptors all stem from a man aged 18 to 35 who received the YFV17D yellow fever vaccine.

The V call is TRBV4-1, the J call TRBJ1-1; 7 bases align to TRBD1. The CDR3 extends over 18 amino acids. The V gene end was trimmed by 1 base and the J gene end by 4 bases; junction bases not matched to a gene: 15. The germline V gene encodes CDR1 MGHRA and CDR2 YSYEKL. The CDR3 DNA sequence: TGCGCCAGCAGCCAAGCGTCGAGGGGGCTGACCCTGGGCACTGAAGCTTTCTTT. Its protein is CASSQASRGLTLGTEAFF.

This clonotype occurred many times. CDR3 DNA sequence: TGCGCCAGCAGCTTGAACTGGAAGGGAGATACGCAGTATTTT. Translating gives CASSLNWKGDTQYF. The chain recombines TRBV5-1 with TRBJ2-3; D ambiguous. CDR1 is SGHRS and CDR2 is YFSETQ in the germline V gene. The CDR3 is made up of 14 amino acids. Trimming pared 1 base from V and 5 bases from J, leaving 11 bases between.